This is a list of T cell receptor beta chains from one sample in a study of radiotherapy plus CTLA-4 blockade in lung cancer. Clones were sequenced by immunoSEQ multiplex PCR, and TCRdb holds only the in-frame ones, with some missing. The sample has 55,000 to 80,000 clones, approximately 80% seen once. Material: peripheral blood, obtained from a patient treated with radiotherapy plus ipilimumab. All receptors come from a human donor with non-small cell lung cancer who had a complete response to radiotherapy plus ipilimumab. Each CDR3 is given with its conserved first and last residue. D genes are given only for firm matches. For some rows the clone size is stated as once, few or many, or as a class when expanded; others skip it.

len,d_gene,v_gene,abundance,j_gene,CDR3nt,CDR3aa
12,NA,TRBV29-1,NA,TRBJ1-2,TGCAGCGGCGGACTCAATCCTCATGGCTACACCTTC,CSGGLNPHGYTF
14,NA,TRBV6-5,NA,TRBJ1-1,TGTGCCAGCAGGCCCGGGACTGTGAAAACTGAAGCTTTCTTT,CASRPGTVKTEAFF
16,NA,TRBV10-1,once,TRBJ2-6,TGCGCCAGCAGTGAGAACAGAAACTCTGGGGCCAACGTCCTGACTTTC,CASSENRNSGANVLTF
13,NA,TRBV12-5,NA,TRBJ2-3,TGTGCTAGTGGTTTTCAGGGCACAGATACGCAGTATTTT,CASGFQGTDTQYF
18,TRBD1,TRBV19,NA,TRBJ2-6,TGTGCCAGTAGTAAGGGGGGACAGGGGGCTGCTGGGGCCAACGTCCTGACTTTC,CASSKGGQGAAGANVLTF
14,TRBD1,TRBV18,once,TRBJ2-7,TGTGCCAGCTCAAGGGACAGGGTTACCTACGAGCAGTACTTC,CASSRDRVTYEQYF
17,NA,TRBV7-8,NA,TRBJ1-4,TGTGCCAGCAGCCCCGCCCGATCCCACTCAACTAATGAAAAACTGTTTTTT,CASSPARSHSTNEKLFF
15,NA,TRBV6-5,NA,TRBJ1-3,TGTGCCAGCAGCAGGGACCTTCCCTCTGGAAACACCATATATTTT,CASSRDLPSGNTIYF
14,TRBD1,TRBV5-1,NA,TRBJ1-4,TGCGCCAGCAGCTTGGAGGACAGGTCCGGAAAACTGTTTTTT,CASSLEDRSGKLFF
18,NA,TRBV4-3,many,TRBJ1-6,TGCGCCAGCAGCCAAGGAGGCAGGGGATCAGGTTTGGATTCACCCCTCCACTTT,CASSQGGRGSGLDSPLHF
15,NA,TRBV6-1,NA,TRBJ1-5,TGTGCCAGCAGTCGTGAGGGCGGTATCCATCAGCCCCAGCATTTT,CASSREGGIHQPQHF
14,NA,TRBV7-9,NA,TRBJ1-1,TGTGCCAGCAGCTTAGGTTCTGTGAACACTGAAGCTTTCTTT,CASSLGSVNTEAFF
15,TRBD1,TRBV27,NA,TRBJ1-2,TGTGCCAGCAGTTCCGGGACAGGGTTTAACTATGGCTACACCTTC,CASSSGTGFNYGYTF
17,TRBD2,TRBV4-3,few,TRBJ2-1,TGCGCCAGCAGCCAGGAGGACGGTGGGACTAGCGTCTATGAGCAGTTCTTC,CASSQEDGGTSVYEQFF
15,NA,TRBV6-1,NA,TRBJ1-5,TGTGCCAGCAGCTACACTCGGCAGGGCCATCAGCCCCAGCATTTT,CASSYTRQGHQPQHF
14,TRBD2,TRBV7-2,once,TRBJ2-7,TGTGCCAGCAGCTTTAGCGGGGGGGCCTACGAGCAGTACTTC,CASSFSGGAYEQYF
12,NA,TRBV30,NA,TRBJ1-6,TGTGCCTGGACCATGGGTCGATCACCCCTCCACTTT,CAWTMGRSPLHF
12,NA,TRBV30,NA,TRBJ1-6,TGTGCCTGTGGGGGGGCCCAATCACCCCTCCACTTT,CACGGAQSPLHF
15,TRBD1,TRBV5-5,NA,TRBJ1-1,TGTGCCAGCAGCTTTTTGTTCAGGGGGCATACTGAAGCTTTCTTT,CASSFLFRGHTEAFF
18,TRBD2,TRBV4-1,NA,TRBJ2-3,TGCGCCAGCAGCCAAGTCCCCGGGACTAGCGGGAACACAGATACGCAGTATTTT,CASSQVPGTSGNTDTQYF
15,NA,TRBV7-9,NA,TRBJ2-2,TGTGCCAGCAGTACAGGGTTTCGGATGGCCGGGGAGCTGTTTTTT,CASSTGFRMAGELFF
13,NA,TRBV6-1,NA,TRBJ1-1,TGTGCCAGCAGTGAGGGGTTGAACACTGAAGCTTTCTTT,CASSEGLNTEAFF
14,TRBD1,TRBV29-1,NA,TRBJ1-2,TGCAGCGTTCGCCGCCCAGGGGGTTTGAAAGGCTACACCTTC,CSVRRPGGLKGYTF
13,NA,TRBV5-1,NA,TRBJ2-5,TGCGCCAGCAGCTTGTGGGCGTCAGAGACCCAGTACTTC,CASSLWASETQYF
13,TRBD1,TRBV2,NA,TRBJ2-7,TGTGCCAGCAACCGGGACAGAAGCTACGAGCAGTACTTC,CASNRDRSYEQYF
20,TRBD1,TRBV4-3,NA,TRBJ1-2,TGCGCCAGCAGCCATAGGACAGGGTATATGGTGGGGATTGGGAGCTATGGCTACACCTTC,CASSHRTGYMVGIGSYGYTF
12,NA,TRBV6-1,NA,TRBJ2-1,TGTGCCAGCAGTGAAGCGGCGGAGGTGCAGTTCTTC,CASSEAAEVQFF
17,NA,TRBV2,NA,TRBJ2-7,TGTGCCAGCAGTTCAAGGCCCGGGACACATAGCTCCTACGAGCAGTACTTC,CASSSRPGTHSSYEQYF
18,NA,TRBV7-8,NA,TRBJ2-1,TGTGCCAGCAGCCTAGGGCTGGGGGCGGGACTCCAATCCAATGAGCAGTTCTTC,CASSLGLGAGLQSNEQFF
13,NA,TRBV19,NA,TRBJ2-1,TGTGCCAGTAGTATAAGACCTTACAATGAGCAGTTCTTC,CASSIRPYNEQFF
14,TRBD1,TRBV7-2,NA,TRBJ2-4,TGTGCCAGCAGTTTTGGACAGGTAGAGGACATTCAGTACTTC,CASSFGQVEDIQYF
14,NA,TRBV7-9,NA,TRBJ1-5,TGTGCCAGCAGCTTAGAGGGGTTAGGGCAGCCCCAGCATTTT,CASSLEGLGQPQHF
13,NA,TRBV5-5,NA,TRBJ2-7,TGTGCCAGCAGCTTCACTCTCTACTACGAGCAGTACTTC,CASSFTLYYEQYF
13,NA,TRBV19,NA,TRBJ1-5,TGTGCCAGTAGTATCGGGAGGGATCAGCCCCAGCATTTT,CASSIGRDQPQHF
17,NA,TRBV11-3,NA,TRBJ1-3,TGTGCCAGCAGCCCCCCTCCAACTACAGGCCTCCGAAACACCATATATTTT,CASSPPPTTGLRNTIYF
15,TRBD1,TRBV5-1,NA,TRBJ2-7,TGCGCCAGCAGCTTGGAGACAGGGGATACCTACGAGCAGTACTTC,CASSLETGDTYEQYF
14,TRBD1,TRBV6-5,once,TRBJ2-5,TGTGCCAGCAGCCCCAGGGGGCAAGGGGAGACCCAGTACTTC,CASSPRGQGETQYF
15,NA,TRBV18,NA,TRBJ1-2,TGTGCCAGCTCACCTGGCCGGGACGGAAACTATGGCTACACCTTC,CASSPGRDGNYGYTF
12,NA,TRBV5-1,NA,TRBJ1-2,TGCGCCAGCAACTTGGACATCTATGGCTACACCTTC,CASNLDIYGYTF